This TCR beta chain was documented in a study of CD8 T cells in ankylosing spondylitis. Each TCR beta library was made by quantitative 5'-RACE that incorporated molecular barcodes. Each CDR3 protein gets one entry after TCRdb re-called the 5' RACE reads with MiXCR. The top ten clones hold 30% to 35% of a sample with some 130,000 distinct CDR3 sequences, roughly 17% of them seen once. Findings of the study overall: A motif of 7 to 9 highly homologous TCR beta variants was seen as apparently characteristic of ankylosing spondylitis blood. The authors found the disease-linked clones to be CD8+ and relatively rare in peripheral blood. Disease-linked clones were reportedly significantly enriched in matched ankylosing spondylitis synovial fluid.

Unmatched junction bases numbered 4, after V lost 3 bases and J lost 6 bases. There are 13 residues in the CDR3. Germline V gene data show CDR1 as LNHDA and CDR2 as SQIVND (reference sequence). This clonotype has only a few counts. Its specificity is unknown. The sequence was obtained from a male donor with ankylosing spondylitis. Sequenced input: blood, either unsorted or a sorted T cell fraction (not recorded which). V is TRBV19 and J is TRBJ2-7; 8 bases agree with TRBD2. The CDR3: CASSIGLATEQYF. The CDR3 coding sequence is TGTGCCAGTAGTATTGGACTAGCCACCGAGCAGTACTTC. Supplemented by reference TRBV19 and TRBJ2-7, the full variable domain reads DGGITQSPKYLFRKEGQNVTLSCEQNLNHDAMYWYRQDPGQGLRLIYYSQIVNDFQKGDIAEGYSVSREKKESFPLTVTSAQKNPTAFYLCASSIGLATEQYFGPGTRLTVT.